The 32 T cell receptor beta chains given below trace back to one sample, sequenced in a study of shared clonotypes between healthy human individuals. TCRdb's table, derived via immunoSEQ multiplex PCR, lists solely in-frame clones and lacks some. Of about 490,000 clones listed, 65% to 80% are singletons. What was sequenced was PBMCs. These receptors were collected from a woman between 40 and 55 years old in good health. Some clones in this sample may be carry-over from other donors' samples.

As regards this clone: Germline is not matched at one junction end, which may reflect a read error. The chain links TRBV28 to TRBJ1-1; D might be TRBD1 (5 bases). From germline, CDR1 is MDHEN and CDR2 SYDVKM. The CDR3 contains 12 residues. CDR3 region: CASSLVEWTPIF. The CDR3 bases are TGTGCCAGCAGTTTAGTAGAGTGGACACCAATCTTT.

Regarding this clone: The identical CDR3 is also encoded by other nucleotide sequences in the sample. The CDR3 reads CAWSPGTGSYEQYF. The CDR3 nucleotides are TGTGCCTGGAGTCCTGGGACAGGATCCTACGAGCAGTACTTC. The chain combines TRBV30 with TRBJ2-7, with 8 bases fitting TRBD1. This CDR3 comprises 14 residues. V lost 2 bases, J lost 1 base, and 4 bases stayed unmatched. CDR1 and CDR2 from the germline V gene are GTSNPN and SVGIG (reference sequence). Full variable domain (outside the CDR3, taken from reference TRBV30 and TRBJ2-7): SQTIHQWPATLVQPVGSPLSLECTVEGTSNPNLYWYRQAAGRGLQLLFYSVGIGQISSEVPQNLSASRPQDRQFILSSKKLLLSDSGFYLCAWSPGTGSYEQYFGPGTRLTVT.

Here the CDR3 DNA reads TGTGCCAGCACCCTAGGCCGGCATAACTATGGCTACACCTTC. Protein product: CASTLGRHNYGYTF. This chain links TRBV2 with TRBJ1-2; D is undetermined. The germline gives CDR1 SNHLY, CDR2 FYNNEI. This CDR3 has 14 residues. V shed 7 bases and J shed 1 base, with 13 bases lying between them.

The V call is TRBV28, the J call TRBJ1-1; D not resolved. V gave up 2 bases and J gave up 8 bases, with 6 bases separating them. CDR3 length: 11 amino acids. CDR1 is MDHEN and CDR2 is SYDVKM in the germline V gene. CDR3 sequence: CASSLGFEAFF. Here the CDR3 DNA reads TGTGCCAGCAGTTTAGGATTCGAAGCTTTCTTT.

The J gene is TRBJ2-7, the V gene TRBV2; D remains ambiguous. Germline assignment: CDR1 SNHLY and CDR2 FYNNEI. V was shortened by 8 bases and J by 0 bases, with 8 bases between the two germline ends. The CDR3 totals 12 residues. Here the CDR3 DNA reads TGTGCCAGCGAGGAGAGCTCCTACGAGCAGTACTTC. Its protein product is CASEESSYEQYF. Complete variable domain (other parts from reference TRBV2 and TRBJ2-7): EPEVTQTPSHQVTQMGQEVILRCVPISNHLYFYWYRQILGQKVEFLVSFYNNEISEKSEIFDDQFSVERPDGSNFTLKIRSTKLEDSAMYFCASEESSYEQYFGPGTRLTVT.

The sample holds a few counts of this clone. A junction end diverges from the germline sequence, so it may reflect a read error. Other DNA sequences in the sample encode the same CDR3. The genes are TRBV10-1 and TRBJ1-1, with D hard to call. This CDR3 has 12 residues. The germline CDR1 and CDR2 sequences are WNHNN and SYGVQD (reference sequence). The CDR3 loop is CASGNGNTEAFF. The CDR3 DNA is TGCGCCAGCGGGAACGGAAACACTGAAGCCTTCTTT.

The CDR3 region has the DNA TGTGCCTCGGCCCGAGAACAGGGTGAGGATGGCTACACCTTC. As protein: CASAREQGEDGYTF. V and J are TRBV18 and TRBJ1-2, with D possibly matching TRBD1 (6 bases). Deletions cut 11 bases from V and 6 bases from J, with 22 bases between. This CDR3 has 14 residues. Germline CDR1 and CDR2: KGHSH and LQKENI. The entire variable domain, with the rest obtained from reference TRBV18 and TRBJ1-2, is as follows: NAGVMQNPRHLVRRRGQEARLRCSPMKGHSHVYWYRQLPEEGLKFMVYLQKENIIDESGMPKERFSAEFPKEGPSILRIQQVVRGDSAAYFCASAREQGEDGYTFGSGTRLTVV.

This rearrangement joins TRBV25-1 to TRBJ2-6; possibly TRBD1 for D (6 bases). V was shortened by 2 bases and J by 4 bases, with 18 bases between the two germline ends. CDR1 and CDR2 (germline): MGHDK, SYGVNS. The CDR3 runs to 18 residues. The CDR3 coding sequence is TGTGCCAGCAGTGAACCCCAGGGGAGAGGGAACGGGGCCAACGTCCTGACTTTC. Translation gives CASSEPQGRGNGANVLTF.

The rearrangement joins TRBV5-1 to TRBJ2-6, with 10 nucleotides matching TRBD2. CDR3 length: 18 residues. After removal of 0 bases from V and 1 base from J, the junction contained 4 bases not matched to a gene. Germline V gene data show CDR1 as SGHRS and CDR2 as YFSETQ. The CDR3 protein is CASSLALAGVSGANVLTF. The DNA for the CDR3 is TGCGCCAGCAGCTTGGCGCTAGCGGGAGTATCTGGGGCCAACGTCCTGACTTTC.

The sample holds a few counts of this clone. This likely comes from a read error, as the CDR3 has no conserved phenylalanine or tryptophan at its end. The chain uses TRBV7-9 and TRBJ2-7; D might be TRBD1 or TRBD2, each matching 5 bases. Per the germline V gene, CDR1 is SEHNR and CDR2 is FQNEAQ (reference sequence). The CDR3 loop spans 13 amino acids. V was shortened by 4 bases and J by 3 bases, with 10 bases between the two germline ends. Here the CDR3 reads CASSSGRDYEQYL. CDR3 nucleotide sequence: TGTGCCAGCAGCTCGGGACGGGACTACGAGCAGTACCTC.

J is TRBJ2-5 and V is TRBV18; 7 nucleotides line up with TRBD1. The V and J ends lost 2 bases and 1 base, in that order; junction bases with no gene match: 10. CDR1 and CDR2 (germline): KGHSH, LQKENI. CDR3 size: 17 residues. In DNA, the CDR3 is TGTGCCAGCTCACCAGCGGAATCCACAGGGGCCCAAGAGACCCAGTACTTC. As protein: CASSPAESTGAQETQYF.

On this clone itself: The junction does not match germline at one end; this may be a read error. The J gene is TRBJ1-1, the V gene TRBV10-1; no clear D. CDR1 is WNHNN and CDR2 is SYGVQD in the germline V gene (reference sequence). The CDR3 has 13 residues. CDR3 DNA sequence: TGCGCCAGCAGATCAGAATTGAACACTGAAGTTTTCTTT. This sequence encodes CASRSELNTEVFF.

The CDR3 spells CASSIGVTNTDTQYF. As DNA, the CDR3 is TGTGCCAGTAGTATAGGAGTTACCAACACAGATACGCAGTATTTT. The gene calls are TRBV19 and TRBJ2-3; D uncertain. The ends were cut back, 1 base at V and 2 bases at J, with 10 bases in the middle. The CDR3 runs 15 residues. CDR1 is LNHDA and CDR2 is SQIVND in the germline V gene (reference sequence).

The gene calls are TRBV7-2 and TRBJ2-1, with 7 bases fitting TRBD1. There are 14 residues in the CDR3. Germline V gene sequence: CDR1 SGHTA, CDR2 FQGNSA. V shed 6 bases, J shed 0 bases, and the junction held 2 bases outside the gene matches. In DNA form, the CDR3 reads TGTGCCAGCAGAAGGGACAGCTCCTACAATGAGCAGTTCTTC. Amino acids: CASRRDSSYNEQFF.

The chain's CDR3 is CASLRIQGTYEQYF. The CDR3 bases are TGTGCCAGCCTAAGAATACAGGGAACCTACGAGCAGTACTTC. The rearrangement links TRBV28 to TRBJ2-7, with D possibly being TRBD1 (6 bases). CDR1 and CDR2 (germline): MDHEN, SYDVKM. The germline V and J ends were trimmed by 8 bases and 2 bases, with 16 bases remaining between them. The CDR3 is 14 residues long.

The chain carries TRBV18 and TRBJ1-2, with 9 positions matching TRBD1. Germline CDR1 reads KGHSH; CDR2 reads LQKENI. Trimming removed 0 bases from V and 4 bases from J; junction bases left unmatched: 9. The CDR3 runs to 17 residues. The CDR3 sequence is CASSPPNRTGEIYGYTF. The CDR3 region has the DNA TGTGCCAGCTCACCACCGAACCGGACAGGGGAAATCTATGGCTACACCTTC.

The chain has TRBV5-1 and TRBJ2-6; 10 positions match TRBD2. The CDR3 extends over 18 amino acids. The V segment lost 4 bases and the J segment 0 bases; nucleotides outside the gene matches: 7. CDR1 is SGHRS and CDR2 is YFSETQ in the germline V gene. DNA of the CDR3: TGCGCCAGCAGCCCAACTAGCGGGATTACCTCTGGGGCCAACGTCCTGACTTTC. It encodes CASSPTSGITSGANVLTF. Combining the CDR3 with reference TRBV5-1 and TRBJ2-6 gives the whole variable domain KAGVTQTPRYLIKTRGQQVTLSCSPISGHRSVSWYQQTPGQGLQFLFEYFSETQRNKGNFPGRFSGRQFSNSRSEMNVSTLELGDSALYLCASSPTSGITSGANVLTFGAGSRLTVL.

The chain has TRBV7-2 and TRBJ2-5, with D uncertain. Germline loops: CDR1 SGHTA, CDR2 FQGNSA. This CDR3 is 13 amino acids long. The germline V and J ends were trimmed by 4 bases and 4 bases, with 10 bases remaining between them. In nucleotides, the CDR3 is TGTGCCAGCAGCTCATCGCCGAGAGAGACCCAGTACTTC. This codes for CASSSSPRETQYF.

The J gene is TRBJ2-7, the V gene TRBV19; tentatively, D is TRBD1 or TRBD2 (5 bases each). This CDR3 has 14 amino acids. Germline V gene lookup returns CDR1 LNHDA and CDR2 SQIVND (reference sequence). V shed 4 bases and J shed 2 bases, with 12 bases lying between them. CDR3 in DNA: TGTGCCAGTAGTACCGGGACGGGACCCTACGAGCAGTACTTC. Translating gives CASSTGTGPYEQYF. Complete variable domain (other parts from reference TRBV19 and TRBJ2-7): DGGITQSPKYLFRKEGQNVTLSCEQNLNHDAMYWYRQDPGQGLRLIYYSQIVNDFQKGDIAEGYSVSREKKESFPLTVTSAQKNPTAFYLCASSTGTGPYEQYFGPGTRLTVT.

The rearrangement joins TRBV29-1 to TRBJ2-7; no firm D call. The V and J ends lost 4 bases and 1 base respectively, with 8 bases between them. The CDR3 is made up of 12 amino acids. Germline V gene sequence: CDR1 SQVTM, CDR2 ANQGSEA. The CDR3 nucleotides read TGCAGCGTTGGAATGGAGTCCTACGAGCAGTACTTC. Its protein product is CSVGMESYEQYF.

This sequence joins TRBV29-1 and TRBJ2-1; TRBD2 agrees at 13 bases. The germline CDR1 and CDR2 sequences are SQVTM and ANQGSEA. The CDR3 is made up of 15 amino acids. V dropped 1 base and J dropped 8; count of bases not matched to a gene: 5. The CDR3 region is CSVEGGLAGRYEQFF. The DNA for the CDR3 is TGCAGCGTTGAAGGGGGACTAGCGGGACGATATGAGCAGTTCTTC.

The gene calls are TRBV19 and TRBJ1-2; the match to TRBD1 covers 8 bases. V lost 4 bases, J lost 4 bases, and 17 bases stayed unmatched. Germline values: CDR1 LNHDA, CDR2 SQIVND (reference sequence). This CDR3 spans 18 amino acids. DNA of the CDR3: TGTGCCAGTAGTACCAACTACCGCGACAGGGGCGCCTTCTATGGCTACACCTTC. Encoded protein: CASSTNYRDRGAFYGYTF.

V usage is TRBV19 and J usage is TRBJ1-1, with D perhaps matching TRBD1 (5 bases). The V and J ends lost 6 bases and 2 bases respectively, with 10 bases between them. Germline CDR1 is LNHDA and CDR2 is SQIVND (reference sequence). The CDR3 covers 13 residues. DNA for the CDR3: TGTGCCAGTAGCGTCAGGGAAAACACTGAAGCTTTCTTT. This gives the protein CASSVRENTEAFF. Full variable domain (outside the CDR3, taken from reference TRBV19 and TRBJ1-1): DGGITQSPKYLFRKEGQNVTLSCEQNLNHDAMYWYRQDPGQGLRLIYYSQIVNDFQKGDIAEGYSVSREKKESFPLTVTSAQKNPTAFYLCASSVRENTEAFFGQGTRLTVV.

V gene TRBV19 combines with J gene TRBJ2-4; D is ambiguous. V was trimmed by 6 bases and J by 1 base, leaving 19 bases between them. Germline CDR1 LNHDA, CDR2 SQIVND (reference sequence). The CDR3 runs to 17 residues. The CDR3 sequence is CASRSVHLDPAKNIQYF. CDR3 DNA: TGTGCCAGTAGATCTGTCCACTTGGACCCGGCCAAAAACATTCAGTACTTC.

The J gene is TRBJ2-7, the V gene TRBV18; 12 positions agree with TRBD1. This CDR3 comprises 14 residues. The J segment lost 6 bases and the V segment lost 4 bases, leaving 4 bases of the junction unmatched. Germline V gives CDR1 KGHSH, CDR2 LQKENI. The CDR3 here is CASSRDRGRGEQYF. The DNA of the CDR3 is TGTGCCAGCTCACGGGACAGGGGGCGAGGCGAGCAGTACTTC.

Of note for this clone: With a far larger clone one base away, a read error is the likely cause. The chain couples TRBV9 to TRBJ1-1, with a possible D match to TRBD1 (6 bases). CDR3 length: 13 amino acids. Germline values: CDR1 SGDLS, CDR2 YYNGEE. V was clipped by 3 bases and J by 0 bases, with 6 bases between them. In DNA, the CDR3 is TGTGCCAGCAGCGGACAGGTGAACACTGAAGCTTTCTTT. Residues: CASSGQVNTEAFF.

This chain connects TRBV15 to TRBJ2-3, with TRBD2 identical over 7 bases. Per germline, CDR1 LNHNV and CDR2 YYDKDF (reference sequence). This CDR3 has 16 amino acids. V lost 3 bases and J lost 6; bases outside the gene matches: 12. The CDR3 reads CATSRELAPTGDTQYF. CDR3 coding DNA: TGTGCCACCAGCAGGGAACTAGCGCCAACGGGGGATACGCAGTATTTT.

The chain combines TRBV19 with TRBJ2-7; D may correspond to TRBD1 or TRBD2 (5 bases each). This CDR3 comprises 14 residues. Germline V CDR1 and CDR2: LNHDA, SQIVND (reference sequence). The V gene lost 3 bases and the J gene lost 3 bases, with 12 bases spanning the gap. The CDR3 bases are TGTGCCAGTAGTATGAGGGACCTTAACTACGAGCAGTACTTC. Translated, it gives CASSMRDLNYEQYF.

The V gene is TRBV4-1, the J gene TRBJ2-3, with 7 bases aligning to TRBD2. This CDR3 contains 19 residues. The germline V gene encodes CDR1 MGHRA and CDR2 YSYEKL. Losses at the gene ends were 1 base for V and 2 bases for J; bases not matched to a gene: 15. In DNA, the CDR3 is TGCGCCAGCAGCCAAGGTATTATGAGGACTAGTGGGCTCACAGATACGCAGTATTTT. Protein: CASSQGIMRTSGLTDTQYF.

CDR3 loop: CASSLSGHPSHEQYF. Written as DNA, the CDR3 is TGCGCCAGCAGCTTGAGTGGCCACCCAAGTCACGAGCAGTACTTC. The rearrangement links TRBV5-1 to TRBJ2-7; D is unresolved. CDR1 SGHRS and CDR2 YFSETQ come from the germline V gene. The CDR3 is 15 amino acids. Deletions cut 1 base from V and 5 bases from J, with 16 bases between. Variable domain in full (rest from reference TRBV5-1 and TRBJ2-7): KAGVTQTPRYLIKTRGQQVTLSCSPISGHRSVSWYQQTPGQGLQFLFEYFSETQRNKGNFPGRFSGRQFSNSRSEMNVSTLELGDSALYLCASSLSGHPSHEQYFGPGTRLTVT.

CDR3 region: CAIQSGPFNQPQHF. The CDR3 coding sequence is TGTGCCATCCAATCAGGGCCCTTTAATCAGCCCCAGCATTTT. This chain connects TRBV28 to TRBJ1-5; D may be TRBD1 (5 bases). The V end was cut by 10 bases, the J end by 4 bases, with 17 bases between. The CDR3 runs 14 residues. Germline V gives CDR1 MDHEN, CDR2 SYDVKM.

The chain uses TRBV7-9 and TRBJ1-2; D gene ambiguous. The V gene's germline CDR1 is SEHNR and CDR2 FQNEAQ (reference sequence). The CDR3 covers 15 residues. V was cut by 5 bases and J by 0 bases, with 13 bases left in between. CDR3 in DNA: TGTGCCAGCAGCAGATTACAGAGAGCTAACTATGGCTACACCTTC. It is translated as CASSRLQRANYGYTF.